This TCR beta chain was recorded in a study of cytotoxic CD8 clonotypes in ibrutinib-treated CLL (TCRdb year 2021). For the study in its entirety: In this cohort, approximately 14 patients were treatment-naive and under 13 were relapsed/refractory, while roughly 18 had unmutated IGHV. Partial responses were observed in approximately 24 patients and complete responses in 2; after a median follow-up of about 69 months, remission was maintained in approximately 14 patients and progression was observed in about twelve. Response samples were taken after a median of approximately eleven months on treatment, ranging from roughly 6 to 36 months. Samples averaged around 280,000 productive templates and more than 85,000 productive rearrangements. Of the approximately 90 people in the trial, about two dozen had longitudinal samples available. Cryopreserved peripheral blood mononuclear cells were obtained prior to treatment, at the time of response, and at either disease progression or sustained remission. All remission and progressive disease samples were collected while patients were still receiving ibrutinib.

On a MiSeq, deep resolution sequencing aimed for a depth between 1 in 1 million and 1 in 200,000 T cells, with each clonotype covered approximately 10x on average. The immunoSEQ hsTCRB Kit was used to generate TCR beta libraries. As for the original processing: The data were analyzed with ImmunoSEQ Analyzer and ImmunoSEQ Data Assistant, and V, D and J gene assignments followed IMGT definitions. Clonality, which ranges from 0 to 1, was calculated as one minus the normalized Shannon entropy of productive rearrangement frequencies. Only overrepresented clonotypes making up at least 0.05% of the repertoire of each patient were included in the public clonotype analysis. Roughly 13 age-matched healthy donor repertoires from immuneACCESS served as clonality controls. This is the immuneACCESS table as TCRdb keeps it, with only in-frame sequences that have V and J called. A part of the clones is gone; compared with another copy, unresolved V genes explain less than half, and the rest is unexplained. That table is the source of V, J and clone size, and D and trimming were worked out from the DNA. The table for this sample lists approximately 40,000 clones; under 80% of them were counted only once. The leading ten clones occupy roughly 9.1% of the sample.

What the authors observed across the whole study: Lymph node repertoires were not examined, and the timing of sampling was not matched between patients in sustained remission and those whose disease progressed. Public clonotypes were rare and either contracted or stayed stable during treatment, and the rise in clonality at ibrutinib response reflected the expansion of private clonotypes. Clonality rose at ibrutinib response, remained stable during sustained remission, and dropped back toward baseline at progression. Baseline clonality was found to be higher than that of age-matched healthy donors and was strongly correlated with circulating CD8+ T-cell counts.

The CDR3 covers 10 residues, taking in both the cysteine and the phenylalanine. The DNA shown is the 30-base CDR3, in frame from base 1. CDR1 MDHEN and CDR2 SYDVKM were looked up in the germline V gene. Trimming costs V 6 bases and J 5 bases, and their ends lie 4 bases apart. Reading the label with the study, this specimen's time point is: progressive disease on ibrutinib. Around 2 micrograms of genomic DNA were extracted from cryopreserved PBMCs for TCR beta library preparation. Longitudinal blood samples from CLL patients on ibrutinib monotherapy were analyzed using high-throughput TCR beta sequencing. Patients were enrolled in a phase 2 open-label single-center ibrutinib monotherapy trial. In regard to this clone: The antigen it binds to is not known. No per-base quality is available; no much larger clone lies one base away.

This receptor was obtained from a human donor with chronic lymphocytic leukemia. Rearrangement joined TRBV28 to TRBJ2-5; the D gene lacks a confident call. Material: PBMCs, obtained at disease progression, from a patient treated with ibrutinib. The DNA sequence is TGTGCCAGCAGAGGGGAGACCCAGTACTTC. It translates as CASRGETQYF.